Included here is one T cell receptor (beta chain) sequence, with context. As handled by the study authors: Quantification of nucleated cells was approximated via reference gene primer amplification. Libraries were prepared by immunoSEQ multiplex PCR; TCRdb keeps only in-frame clonotypes and omits some of them. That table furnishes V, J and clone size, whereas the DNA furnished D and trimming. Among under 80,000 clones listed, 70% to 90% were seen once. V lost 5 bases, J lost 0 bases, and 12 bases lay in between. Germline V gene lookup returns CDR1 SGHNT and CDR2 YYREEE (reference sequence). This CDR3 contains 15 residues. This specimen comes from a study of blood T cell repertoires in COVID-19. Study details: Sites across the United States, Italy and Spain contributed samples from acute and convalescent COVID-19.

The V call is TRBV5-4, the J call TRBJ2-1; the D gene is possibly TRBD1 (5 bases). Material for sequencing was peripheral blood. This sequence originates from a human donor in a cohort sampled during active COVID-19. The CDR3 sequence: CASRIQGRSYNEQFF. In DNA form, the CDR3 reads TGTGCCAGCAGGATCCAGGGTCGCTCCTACAATGAGCAGTTCTTC.